These 20 T cell receptor beta chains were all obtained from the same sample, sequenced in a study of blood T cell repertoires in COVID-19. Produced via immunoSEQ multiplex PCR; TCRdb's table is partial and in-frame only. Of 90,000 to 100,000 clones listed, 84% are singletons. Input material: peripheral blood. These receptors were taken from a man aged 65 to 85 with active or convalescent COVID-19.

This chain connects TRBV6-2 or TRBV6-3 to TRBJ2-3; TRBD2 matches at 10 bases. Germline loops: CDR1 MNHEY, CDR2 SVGEGT. The CDR3 is made up of 16 amino acids. After removal of 5 bases from V and 5 bases from J, the junction contained 10 bases not matched to a gene. The DNA for the CDR3 is TGTGCCAGCAGTCCCGCTCTAGCGGGGGCGCGAGATACGCAGTATTTT. This encodes CASSPALAGARDTQYF.

The chain is built from TRBV28 and TRBJ1-3; D is possibly TRBD1 (6 bases). Germline loops: CDR1 MDHEN, CDR2 SYDVKM. This CDR3 region has 16 residues. The V end lost 6 bases, the J end lost 4 bases, and 19 bases lay between the germline ends. The CDR3: CASRSQKQGSGNTIYF. The CDR3 region has the DNA TGTGCCAGCAGAAGTCAAAAACAGGGTTCCGGAAACACCATATATTTT.

This CDR3 reads CASSRRGDSPLHF. The CDR3 DNA reads TGTGCCAGCAGCCGACGGGGGGATTCACCCCTCCACTTT. V usage is TRBV14 and J usage is TRBJ1-6, with TRBD1 as a possible D gene (5 bases). This CDR3 is built from 13 residues. Germline loops: CDR1 SGHDN, CDR2 FVKESK. The V and J ends lost 4 bases and 8 bases respectively, with 9 bases between them.

V usage is TRBV9 and J usage is TRBJ2-7, with D possibly TRBD1 on 6 matching bases. The germline CDR1 and CDR2 sequences are SGDLS and YYNGEE. V was clipped by 0 bases and J by 5 bases, with 15 bases between them. This CDR3 region has 15 residues. The DNA for the CDR3 is TGTGCCAGCAGCGTAGTTGGGGGCGCAGGGGACGAGCAGTACTTC. Its translation: CASSVVGGAGDEQYF. The full variable domain, its missing parts supplied by reference TRBV9 and TRBJ2-7, is DSGVTQTPKHLITATGQRVTLRCSPRSGDLSVYWYQQSLDQGLQFLIQYYNGEERAKGNILERFSAQQFPDLHSELNLSSLELGDSALYFCASSVVGGAGDEQYFGPGTRLTVT.

This rearrangement joins TRBV28 to TRBJ1-5; no definite D call. Trimming removed 7 bases from V and 3 bases from J, with 16 bases in between. The CDR3 runs 15 residues. The germline V gene has CDR1 MDHEN and CDR2 SYDVKM. The DNA for the CDR3 is TGTGCCAGCACTATCACGCGGAGGGTCAATCAGCCCCAGCATTTT. Encoded protein: CASTITRRVNQPQHF.

This sequence joins TRBV19 and TRBJ1-1; the D gene is possibly TRBD1 (5 bases). Germline V gives CDR1 LNHDA, CDR2 SQIVND (reference sequence). There are 15 residues in the CDR3. With 3 bases removed from V and 4 bases from J, the gap between germline ends came to 15 bases. CDR3 nucleotides: TGTGCCAGTAGTATTGTAGCAGCAAGGGGCACTGAAGCTTTCTTT. Its translation: CASSIVAARGTEAFF.

The chain couples TRBV5-4 to TRBJ1-2; D uncertain. CDR3 length: 12 amino acids. Deletions cut 4 bases from V and 8 bases from J, with 12 bases between. From germline, CDR1 is SGHNT and CDR2 YYREEE (reference sequence). The CDR3 loop is CASSLDTGGYTF. The CDR3 nucleotides are TGTGCCAGCAGCCTCGACACGGGGGGCTACACCTTC.

The sample holds one count of this clone. The chain employs TRBV13 and TRBJ1-1; possibly TRBD1 for D (5 bases). Germline V gene sequence: CDR1 PRHDT, CDR2 FYEKMQ (reference sequence). The V end lost 5 bases, the J end lost 1 base, and 11 bases lay between the germline ends. This CDR3 is built from 14 residues. The CDR3 loop reads CASSPQGRNTEAFF. The DNA of the CDR3 is TGTGCCAGCAGCCCCCAGGGTCGGAACACTGAAGCTTTCTTT.

The V call is TRBV2, the J call TRBJ2-5; 11 nucleotides agree with TRBD1. CDR1 is SNHLY and CDR2 is FYNNEI in the germline V gene. The CDR3 is 14 residues long. V gave up 0 bases and J gave up 7 bases; unmatched junction bases: 1. This chain's CDR3 is CASSEAGTGGTQYF. CDR3 nucleotides: TGTGCCAGCAGTGAAGCCGGGACAGGGGGGACCCAGTACTTC.

V is TRBV7-3 and J is TRBJ2-1; 12 positions match TRBD1. Per germline, CDR1 SGHTA and CDR2 FQGTGA. CDR3 length: 19 residues. After removal of 5 bases from V and 0 bases from J, the junction contained 11 bases not matched to a gene. The CDR3 DNA is TGTGCCAGCAGCCCGAGGGGACAGGGGGCTATCCACTCCTACAATGAGCAGTTCTTC. Protein product: CASSPRGQGAIHSYNEQFF.

This chain joins TRBV18 and TRBJ1-5; D is possibly TRBD1 (6 bases). V lost 3 bases to trimming and J lost 0 bases, with 15 bases between them. The CDR3 length is 17 residues. The germline V gene encodes CDR1 KGHSH and CDR2 LQKENI. CDR3 region: CASSPVGTPYSNQPQHF. The CDR3 nucleotides read TGTGCCAGCTCACCCGTAGGGACACCCTATAGCAATCAGCCCCAGCATTTT.

The V and J genes are TRBV4-1 and TRBJ1-6, with D maybe TRBD1 (5 bases). The CDR3 is 14 residues long. V shed 4 bases and J shed 5 bases, with 9 bases lying between them. Germline lookup yields CDR1 MGHRA and CDR2 YSYEKL. CDR3 sequence (DNA): TGCGCCAGCAGCCCCCTGACAGATAATTCACCCCTCCACTTT. Translated: CASSPLTDNSPLHF.

The chain uses TRBV7-8 and TRBJ2-7, with D possibly matching TRBD2 (5 bases). V dropped 3 bases and J dropped 0 bases, with 12 bases sitting between them. Per the germline V gene, CDR1 is SGHVS and CDR2 is FQNEAQ. CDR3 length: 15 residues. The CDR3 protein is CASSFLDGNSYEQYF. In DNA form, the CDR3 reads TGTGCCAGCAGCTTCCTTGACGGGAACTCCTACGAGCAGTACTTC.

The chain employs TRBV25-1 and TRBJ2-3; D is perhaps TRBD2 (6 bases). CDR3 length equals 15 residues. Germline V gives CDR1 MGHDK, CDR2 SYGVNS. The V end lost 5 bases, the J end lost 6 bases, and 18 bases lay between the germline ends. CDR3: CASSRRADNVDTQYF. For the CDR3, the DNA is TGTGCCAGCAGTCGGAGGGCGGACAATGTGGATACGCAGTATTTT. The variable domain in full, completed from reference TRBV25-1 and TRBJ2-3, reads EADIYQTPRYLVIGTGKKITLECSQTMGHDKMYWYQQDPGMELHLIHYSYGVNSTEKGDLSSESTVSRIRTEHFPLTLESARPSHTSQYLCASSRRADNVDTQYFGPGTRLTVL.

For the CDR3, the DNA is TGCGCCAGCAGCCTCCTTGGGGGACAGCCCTCGGATACGCAGTATTTT. This sequence encodes CASSLLGGQPSDTQYF. The chain has TRBV5-1 and TRBJ2-3; the match to TRBD1 covers 7 bases. The germline V gene has CDR1 SGHRS and CDR2 YFSETQ. The CDR3 has 16 amino acids. V lost 4 bases and J lost 6; bases outside the gene matches: 14.

The chain is built from TRBV7-9 and TRBJ2-2; TRBD1 is a possible D gene (6 bases). Trimming took off 5 bases at V and 6 bases at J, with 13 bases between the two ends. Germline CDR1 SEHNR, CDR2 FQNEAQ (reference sequence). There are 14 residues in the CDR3. The DNA for the CDR3 is TGTGCCAGCAGCCCAAACAGGGATGCCGGGGAGCTGTTTTTT. As protein: CASSPNRDAGELFF.

The chain employs TRBV9 and TRBJ2-3, with 15 nucleotides matching TRBD2. The CDR3 consists of 16 residues. CDR1 and CDR2 (germline): SGDLS, YYNGEE. J gave up 5 bases and V 3 bases, and 4 bases lay outside the gene matches. CDR3 residues: CASSAGLAGGQDTQYF. The CDR3 DNA reads as TGTGCCAGCAGCGCCGGACTAGCGGGGGGGCAAGATACGCAGTATTTT. Full variable domain (outside the CDR3, taken from reference TRBV9 and TRBJ2-3): DSGVTQTPKHLITATGQRVTLRCSPRSGDLSVYWYQQSLDQGLQFLIQYYNGEERAKGNILERFSAQQFPDLHSELNLSSLELGDSALYFCASSAGLAGGQDTQYFGPGTRLTVL.

J is TRBJ1-2 and V is TRBV5-5; a weak D match, TRBD1 (6 bases). The CDR3 totals 13 residues. Germline V gives CDR1 SGHKS, CDR2 YYEKEE (reference sequence). V was trimmed by 4 bases and J by 2 bases, leaving 9 bases between them. CDR3 region: CASSQQGNYGYTF. CDR3 DNA: TGTGCCAGCAGCCAACAGGGAAACTATGGCTACACCTTC.

V and J are TRBV30 and TRBJ1-4; D call uncertain. Germline values: CDR1 GTSNPN, CDR2 SVGIG (reference sequence). V shed 1 base and J shed 0 bases, with 9 bases lying between them. This CDR3 region has 15 residues. CDR3 nucleotide sequence: TGTGCCTGGAGTGCGACCGGGGCAACTAATGAAAAACTGTTTTTT. Residues: CAWSATGATNEKLFF.

This clone was detected only a few times. The chain couples TRBV6-5 to TRBJ1-2; 10 bases line up with TRBD1. There are 15 residues in the CDR3. With 4 bases clipped from V and 1 base from J, the junction kept 3 bases outside the gene matches. From germline, CDR1 is MNHEY and CDR2 SVGAGI. This CDR3 reads CASSSRDRGNYGYTF. The CDR3 bases are TGTGCCAGCAGTTCCCGGGACAGGGGTAACTATGGCTACACCTTC.